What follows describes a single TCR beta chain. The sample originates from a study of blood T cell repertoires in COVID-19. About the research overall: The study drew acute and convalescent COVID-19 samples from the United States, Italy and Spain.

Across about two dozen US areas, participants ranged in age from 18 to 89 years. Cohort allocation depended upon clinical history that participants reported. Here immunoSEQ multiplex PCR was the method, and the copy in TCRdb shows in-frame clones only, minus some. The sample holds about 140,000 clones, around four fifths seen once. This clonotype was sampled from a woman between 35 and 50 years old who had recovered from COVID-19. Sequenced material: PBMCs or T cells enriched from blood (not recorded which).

The CDR3 bases are TGTGCCAGCAGCCAAGGGGCCAGGTCGTACGAGCAGTACTTC. Translation gives CASSQGARSYEQYF. The chain uses TRBV14 and TRBJ2-7; D gene ambiguous. Germline-derived CDR1 and CDR2 are SGHDN and FVKESK. The CDR3 has 14 amino acids. Trimming removed 1 base at V and 4 bases at J, with 11 bases between.